This entry lists 24 T cell receptor beta chains sequenced from one sample in a study of OX40 agonist ivuxolimab in advanced cancers. The assay was immunoSEQ multiplex PCR, and TCRdb's table has in-frame clones only and misses some. The data show 70,000 or so clones, around 85% seen once. This specimen consisted of CD4+ or CD8+ T cells sorted from blood, obtained in a trial of the OX40 agonist ivuxolimab. These receptors were obtained from an adult with an advanced solid tumor such as melanoma, head and neck, liver or kidney cancer.

This clone was seen a single time. The chain links TRBV11-2 to TRBJ2-7; 10 bases agree with TRBD1. CDR3 length: 15 amino acids. Germline loops: CDR1 SGHAT, CDR2 FQNNGV. V gave up 8 bases and J gave up 1 base; unmatched junction bases: 8. This chain's CDR3 is CASAPGTGASYEQYF. CDR3 nucleotides: TGTGCCAGCGCCCCCGGGACAGGGGCTTCCTACGAGCAGTACTTC. The full variable domain, its missing parts supplied by reference TRBV11-2 and TRBJ2-7, is EAGVAQSPRYKIIEKRQSVAFWCNPISGHATLYWYQQILGQGPKLLIQFQNNGVVDDSQLPKDRFSAERLKGVDSTLKIQPAKLEDSAVYLCASAPGTGASYEQYFGPGTRLTVT.

V is TRBV19 and J is TRBJ1-3; 7 bases agree with TRBD1. The V gene's germline CDR1 is LNHDA and CDR2 SQIVND (reference sequence). This CDR3 comprises 14 residues. The ends lost 9 bases at V and 4 bases at J; junction bases unmatched: 9. Written as DNA, the CDR3 is TGTGCCAGCGCGACAGGGCAGCCAGGAAACACCATATATTTT. As protein: CASATGQPGNTIYF.

This chain links TRBV18 with TRBJ2-7; D is undetermined. Germline-derived CDR1 and CDR2 are KGHSH and LQKENI. The CDR3 is 13 residues long. Trimming took 2 bases from V and 7 from J, leaving 12 bases between them. CDR3 nucleotide sequence: TGTGCCAGCTCACCAGCCGTAGGCCCAGAGCAGTACTTC. It specifies CASSPAVGPEQYF. Variable domain in full (rest from reference TRBV18 and TRBJ2-7): NAGVMQNPRHLVRRRGQEARLRCSPMKGHSHVYWYRQLPEEGLKFMVYLQKENIIDESGMPKERFSAEFPKEGPSILRIQQVVRGDSAAYFCASSPAVGPEQYFGPGTRLTVT.

The rearrangement links TRBV7-9 to TRBJ1-2; D unclear. Germline V lookup: CDR1 SEHNR, CDR2 FQNEAQ (reference sequence). Trimming removed 2 bases from V and 3 bases from J, with 4 bases in between. This CDR3 contains 12 residues. The CDR3 region has the DNA TGTGCCAGCAGCTTAAGCTACTATGGCTACACCTTC. It codes for CASSLSYYGYTF.

The chain links TRBV5-5 to TRBJ2-7, with a weak D call TRBD2 (5 bases). Germline CDR1 reads SGHKS; CDR2 reads YYEKEE (reference sequence). This CDR3 region has 13 residues. Trimming cost V 0 bases and J 6 bases, with 10 bases left between them. CDR3 bases: TGTGCCAGCAGCTTGGATTACGGGATCGAGCAGTACTTC. Its protein is CASSLDYGIEQYF.

The V gene is TRBV5-1, the J gene TRBJ2-2; 7 bases agree with TRBD2. The length of the CDR3 is 15 residues. After removal of 1 base from V and 2 bases from J, the junction contained 2 bases not matched to a gene. The germline CDR1 and CDR2 sequences are SGHRS and YFSETQ. CDR3 in amino acids: CASSLPSGNTGELFF. The CDR3 DNA is TGCGCCAGCAGCTTGCCTAGCGGAAACACCGGGGAGCTGTTTTTT.

The chain employs TRBV10-3 and TRBJ2-1; 8 bases agree with TRBD1. With V trimmed by 10 bases and J by 2 bases, 7 bases remained unmatched. This CDR3 is 14 amino acids long. CDR1 and CDR2 from the germline V gene are ENHRY and SYGVKD. The CDR3 DNA reads TGTGCCACTACGGACAGGGAGGCCTACAATGAGCAGTTCTTC. Protein: CATTDREAYNEQFF.

The rearrangement joins TRBV4-2 to TRBJ1-1; D is uncertain. The CDR3 loop spans 12 amino acids. Germline CDR1 is LGHNA and CDR2 is YNFKEQ. Trimming removed 5 bases from V and 4 bases from J, with 8 bases in between. CDR3: CASSFPGTEAFF. The DNA of the CDR3 is TGTGCCAGCAGCTTCCCGGGCACTGAAGCTTTCTTT.

The V gene is TRBV30, the J gene TRBJ1-1; D remains unclear. Germline CDR1 reads GTSNPN; CDR2 reads SVGIG (reference sequence). Trimming removed 2 bases from V and 8 bases from J, with 9 bases in between. This CDR3 is 11 amino acids long. The CDR3 DNA reads as TGTGCCTGGAGTCAGCAGGACGAAGCTTTCTTT. Its protein product is CAWSQQDEAFF.

The chain carries TRBV27 and TRBJ1-1; D gene uncertain. CDR3 length: 13 amino acids. Per the germline V gene, CDR1 is MNHEY and CDR2 is SMNVEV (reference sequence). The V end lost 3 bases, the J end lost 1 base, and 6 bases lay between the germline ends. The CDR3 nucleotides read TGTGCCAGCAGTTTCGACCGGAACACTGAAGCTTTCTTT. The encoded protein is CASSFDRNTEAFF.

This clone was seen once. The rearrangement joins TRBV10-3 to TRBJ2-3; D ambiguous. In germline, CDR1 is ENHRY, CDR2 SYGVKD. Trimming pared 0 bases from V and 5 bases from J, leaving 12 bases between. The CDR3 is made up of 15 amino acids. CDR3 in DNA: TGTGCCATCAGTGAGTCCTTGGATGTAGTAGATACGCAGTATTTT. The encoded protein is CAISESLDVVDTQYF.

The chain uses TRBV27 and TRBJ1-2; D remains unclear. CDR1 is MNHEY, CDR2 SMNVEV, per germline (reference sequence). This CDR3 spans 14 amino acids. V lost 0 bases and J 4 bases, leaving 9 bases between the germline ends. Written as DNA, the CDR3 is TGTGCCAGCAGTTTATCGAGGCAAACCTATGGCTACACCTTC. Its translation: CASSLSRQTYGYTF.

The chain joins TRBV21-1 to TRBJ1-1; the table's D gene call, TRBD1, was not cross checked with the DNA. TRBV21-1 is a listed pseudogene. The CDR3 runs to 15 residues. CDR3 loop: CASSKGRLEDTEAFF. In DNA form, the CDR3 reads TGTGCCAGCAGCAAGGGGCGTTTAGAGGACACTGAAGCTTTCTTT.

The rearrangement uses TRBV2 and TRBJ2-1; D remains ambiguous. Per the germline V gene, CDR1 is SNHLY and CDR2 is FYNNEI. The CDR3 totals 13 residues. Trimming left V 0 bases short and J 9 bases short, with 9 bases between. The CDR3 DNA sequence: TGTGCCAGCAGTGAAGCTCCCCTTCGTGAGCAGTTCTTC. Translating gives CASSEAPLREQFF.

V and J are TRBV2 and TRBJ2-7; D is perhaps TRBD1 or TRBD2 (5 bases each). V lost 4 bases, J lost 0 bases, and 16 bases lay in between. The CDR3 runs 16 residues. Germline CDR1 is SNHLY and CDR2 is FYNNEI. This CDR3 is CASSGGWGKSSYEQYF. The CDR3 bases are TGTGCCAGCAGTGGGGGGTGGGGGAAAAGCTCCTACGAGCAGTACTTC.

The chain uses TRBV11-3 and TRBJ2-5, with TRBD2 as a possible D gene (5 bases). Germline V gene sequence: CDR1 SGHNT, CDR2 YENEEA. The CDR3 loop spans 16 amino acids. V shed 1 base and J shed 3 bases, with 15 bases lying between them. The CDR3 DNA follows: TGTGCCAGCAGCTTAGGCGGGTCCCTCTCGGAAGAGACCCAGTACTTC. Amino acid sequence: CASSLGGSLSEETQYF.

This rearrangement joins TRBV6-6 to TRBJ2-2; perhaps TRBD1 as D (6 bases). The CDR3 length is 16 residues. Germline assignment: CDR1 MNHNY and CDR2 SVGAGI (reference sequence). Trimming pared 2 bases from V and 5 bases from J, leaving 15 bases between. The CDR3 DNA sequence: TGTGCCAGCAGTTACCCCGGGACAAGTCGGACCGGGGAGCTGTTTTTT. The encoded protein is CASSYPGTSRTGELFF.

The rearrangement joins TRBV13 to TRBJ2-7, with D perhaps matching TRBD2 (7 bases). Trimming left V 2 bases short and J 7 bases short, with 15 bases between. From germline, CDR1 is PRHDT and CDR2 FYEKMQ (reference sequence). The CDR3 spans 14 residues. CDR3 in amino acids: CASSLRGGAGEQYF. DNA of the CDR3: TGTGCCAGCAGCTTACGTGGGGGGGCCGGGGAGCAGTACTTC.

This sequence joins TRBV4-3 and TRBJ2-2, with TRBD2 matching over 10 bases. The junction had 5 bases not matched to a gene; V was cut back by 2 bases and J by 5 bases. The CDR3 sequence is 16 residues long. Germline V gene sequence: CDR1 LGHNA, CDR2 YSLEER. The chain's CDR3 is CASSQTLAGVTGELFF. The DNA for the CDR3 is TGCGCCAGCAGCCAAACCCTAGCGGGAGTTACCGGGGAGCTGTTTTTT.

The rearrangement joins TRBV15 to TRBJ2-5; the match to TRBD1 covers 7 bases. Losses at the gene ends were 6 bases for V and 1 base for J; bases not matched to a gene: 5. This CDR3 has 14 residues. Germline V CDR1 and CDR2: LNHNV, YYDKDF (reference sequence). CDR3 residues: CATRLGTAQETQYF. The CDR3 nucleotides read TGTGCCACCAGACTAGGGACAGCCCAAGAGACCCAGTACTTC.

The chain links TRBV5-5 to TRBJ2-3; 11 positions match TRBD2. V lost 4 bases, J lost 3 bases, and 7 bases stayed unmatched. From germline, CDR1 is SGHKS and CDR2 YYEKEE (reference sequence). CDR3 size: 16 residues. The CDR3 DNA sequence: TGTGCCAGCAGCACGGCCGGGACTAGCGGAACAGATACGCAGTATTTT. Translated: CASSTAGTSGTDTQYF.

The CDR3 is CASSYRTGQGGEQYF. CDR3 DNA: TGTGCCAGCAGTTACAGGACAGGACAGGGTGGCGAGCAGTACTTC. The J gene is TRBJ2-7, the V gene TRBV6-5, with 8 bases that match TRBD1. V lost 2 bases to trimming and J lost 6 bases; unmatched junction nucleotides: 9. The CDR3 covers 15 residues. CDR1 and CDR2 from the germline V gene are MNHEY and SVGAGI.

The chain carries TRBV5-5 and TRBJ2-2, with TRBD2 identical over 10 bases. V lost 0 bases, J lost 4 bases, and 6 bases stayed unmatched. The CDR3 contains 17 residues. Germline CDR1 SGHKS, CDR2 YYEKEE (reference sequence). CDR3 sequence reads: CASSLDPSGGITGELFF. The CDR3, as DNA: TGTGCCAGCAGCTTGGATCCTAGCGGGGGCATCACCGGGGAGCTGTTTTTT.

The chain links TRBV30 to TRBJ1-5, with D perhaps matching TRBD1 (5 bases). Germline CDR1 GTSNPN, CDR2 SVGIG (reference sequence). The CDR3 has 14 residues. Between the trimmed V and J ends, which lost 5 bases and 2 bases, there was a span of 13 bases. The CDR3 coding sequence is TGTGCCTGGGGGACGGCCGGCGGCAATCAGCCCCAGCATTTT. Protein: CAWGTAGGNQPQHF.